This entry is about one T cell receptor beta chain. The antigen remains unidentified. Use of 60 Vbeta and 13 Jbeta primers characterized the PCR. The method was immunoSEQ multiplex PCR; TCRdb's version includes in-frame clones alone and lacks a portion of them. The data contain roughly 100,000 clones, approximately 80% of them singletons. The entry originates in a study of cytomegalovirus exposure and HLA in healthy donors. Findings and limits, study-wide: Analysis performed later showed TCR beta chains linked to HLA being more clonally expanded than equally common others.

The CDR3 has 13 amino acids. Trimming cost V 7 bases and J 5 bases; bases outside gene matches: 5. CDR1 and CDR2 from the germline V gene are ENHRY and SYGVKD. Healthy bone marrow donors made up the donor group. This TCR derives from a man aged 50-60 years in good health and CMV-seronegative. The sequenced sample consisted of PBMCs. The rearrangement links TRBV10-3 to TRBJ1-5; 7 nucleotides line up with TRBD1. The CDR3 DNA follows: TGTGCCATCATTACGAGGGGGCATCAGCCCCAGCATTTT. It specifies CAIITRGHQPQHF.